Below are 13 T cell receptor beta chains sequenced from a single sample in a study of regulatory T cells in long-lasting Graves disease. With iRepertoire HTBI primers and Arm-PCR of CDR3 regions, TCR beta libraries were built. Each CDR3 protein is one row after TCRdb ran MiXCR on the multiplex PCR reads. The sample consists of approximately 470,000 distinct CDR3 sequences, roughly 20% of them appearing once. The time point here: persistent/refractory GD, antithyroid drugs over 5 years with positive TRAb. PBMC RNA was the source of the TCR library. The source material was peripheral blood mononuclear cells (PBMCs), sampled when the disease was refractory, from a patient treated with antithyroid drugs. The receptors were sampled from a female donor with Graves disease.

The V and J genes are TRBV9 and TRBJ1-1, with D unclear. The ends were cut back, 0 bases at V and 10 bases at J, with 28 bases in the middle. There are 18 residues in the CDR3. CDR1 and CDR2 (germline): SGDLS, YYNGEE. The CDR3 DNA reads TGTGCCAGCAGCGTAGACCCGGACGGTTCGACCTTAAGCAGCGGAGCTTTCTTT. Protein product: CASSVDPDGSTLSSGAFF.

The chain carries TRBV19 and TRBJ1-5, with D tentatively TRBD1 (5 bases). This CDR3 has 12 amino acids. Germline V lookup: CDR1 LNHDA, CDR2 SQIVND (reference sequence). V dropped 7 bases and J dropped 4 bases, with 8 bases sitting between them. The CDR3 DNA reads TGTGCCAGTAAACAGGTGAATCAGCCCCAGCATTTT. Translated, it gives CASKQVNQPQHF.

The V and J genes are TRBV7-3 and TRBJ2-5; D is unresolved. This CDR3 comprises 14 residues. Trimming pared 5 bases from V and 4 bases from J, leaving 14 bases between. Germline V gene data show CDR1 as SGHTA and CDR2 as FQGTGA. The chain's CDR3 is CASSPLLSRETQYF. The CDR3 DNA reads TGTGCCAGCAGCCCACTCCTCAGTCGAGAGACCCAGTACTTC.

This sequence joins TRBV5-1 and TRBJ1-3; D not certain. CDR1 and CDR2 (germline): SGHRS, YFSETQ. Trimming left V 5 bases short and J 0 bases short, with 12 bases between. This CDR3 is built from 15 residues. CDR3 sequence: CASRDPFSSGNTIYF. In DNA form, the CDR3 reads TGCGCCAGCAGAGATCCCTTCTCCTCTGGAAACACCATATATTTT.

Remarks on this clonotype: A much more abundant neighbour one base away suggests this may be a read error. The chain links TRBV6-5 to TRBJ2-7; D unclear. In germline, CDR1 is MNHEY, CDR2 SVGAGI. V lost 0 bases, J lost 3 bases, and 15 bases lay in between. CDR3 length: 16 amino acids. CDR3 in amino acids: CASSYSMTLNNYEQYF. The CDR3 DNA is TGTGCCAGCAGTTACTCGATGACCCTTAACAACTACGAGCAGTACTTC.

This clonotype showed up many times. This sequence joins TRBV28 and TRBJ1-4; 7 bases map to TRBD1. This CDR3 is built from 14 residues. Per the germline V gene, CDR1 is MDHEN and CDR2 is SYDVKM. The ends lost 5 bases at V and 5 bases at J; junction bases unmatched: 5. Here the CDR3 DNA reads TGTGCCAGCAGTGACCCAGGGGGGAATGAAAAACTGTTTTTT. Protein sequence: CASSDPGGNEKLFF.

This clonotype was seen many times. The chain links TRBV12-3 or TRBV12-4 to TRBJ1-5; D remains unclear. Trimming shortened V by 2 bases and J by 5 bases, and 10 bases separated the two germline ends. This CDR3 spans 14 amino acids. The CDR3 nucleotides are TGTGCCAGCAGTTTATTTCCTCGGCATCAGCCCCAGCATTTT. Translating it yields CASSLFPRHQPQHF.

CDR3 coding DNA: TGTGCCAGCAGTGAAGCGAGGAAGCAGTACTTC. Its translation: CASSEARKQYF. The chain uses TRBV6-1 and TRBJ2-7; D is unclear. CDR3 size: 11 residues. V dropped 0 bases and J dropped 8 bases, with 5 bases sitting between them. Germline V lookup: CDR1 MNHNS, CDR2 SASEGT.

The chain joins TRBV7-8 to TRBJ2-4; 8 positions agree with TRBD2. V shed 2 bases and J 0 bases; nucleotides not matched to a gene: 0. This CDR3 contains 15 residues. Germline CDR1 is SGHVS and CDR2 is FQNEAQ. CDR3 bases: TGTGCCAGCAGCTTAACTAGCGGAGCCAAAAACATTCAGTACTTC. This translates into CASSLTSGAKNIQYF.

This clonotype was found a few times. It may be a read error: a sequence one base away is much more abundant. The CDR3 does not close with the conserved phenylalanine or tryptophan, likely indicating a read error. The chain links TRBV28 to TRBJ1-2; TRBD1 might be the D (5 bases). The CDR3 totals 15 residues. Trimming took 6 bases from V and 6 from J, leaving 20 bases between them. CDR1 MDHEN and CDR2 SYDVKM come from the germline V gene. The chain's CDR3 is CASSSSSGSGDGYTL. Written as DNA, the CDR3 is TGTGCCAGCAGCTCATCGTCAGGGAGTGGGGATGGCTACACCCTC.

This clonotype was recorded many times. The rearrangement uses TRBV7-6 and TRBJ2-7; D assignment may be TRBD1 or TRBD2 (5 bases each). V was shortened by 1 base and J by 6 bases, with 10 bases between the two germline ends. The CDR3 extends over 13 amino acids. CDR1 SGHVS and CDR2 FNYEAQ come from the germline V gene. The CDR3 reads CASSLGQSGEQYF. As DNA, the CDR3 is TGTGCCAGCAGCTTAGGACAGAGCGGCGAGCAGTACTTC.

This clonotype came up many times. This chain connects TRBV7-9 to TRBJ2-5; 8 bases are shared with TRBD1. Losses at the gene ends were 1 base for V and 3 bases for J; bases not matched to a gene: 7. The CDR3 consists of 16 residues. CDR1 and CDR2 from the germline V gene are SEHNR and FQNEAQ (reference sequence). DNA of the CDR3: TGTGCCAGCAGCTTAGTTAAGTGGACAGGGAAAGAGACCCAGTACTTC. It encodes CASSLVKWTGKETQYF. The whole variable domain, filled in from reference TRBV7-9 and TRBJ2-5, reads DTGVSQNPRHKITKRGQNVTFRCDPISEHNRLYWYRQTLGQGPEFLTYFQNEAQLEKSRLLSDRFSAERPKGSFSTLEIQRTEQGDSAMYLCASSLVKWTGKETQYFGPGTRLLVL.

The chain couples TRBV19 to TRBJ2-2, with 8 bases identical to TRBD1. Trimming cost V 7 bases and J 0 bases; bases outside gene matches: 4. CDR1 is LNHDA and CDR2 is SQIVND in the germline V gene (reference sequence). This CDR3 spans 15 amino acids. The CDR3 DNA is TGTGCCAGTACCCGGACAGGGCCGAACACCGGGGAGCTGTTTTTT. This encodes CASTRTGPNTGELFF. Combining the CDR3 with reference TRBV19 and TRBJ2-2 gives the whole variable domain DGGITQSPKYLFRKEGQNVTLSCEQNLNHDAMYWYRQDPGQGLRLIYYSQIVNDFQKGDIAEGYSVSREKKESFPLTVTSAQKNPTAFYLCASTRTGPNTGELFFGEGSRLTVL.